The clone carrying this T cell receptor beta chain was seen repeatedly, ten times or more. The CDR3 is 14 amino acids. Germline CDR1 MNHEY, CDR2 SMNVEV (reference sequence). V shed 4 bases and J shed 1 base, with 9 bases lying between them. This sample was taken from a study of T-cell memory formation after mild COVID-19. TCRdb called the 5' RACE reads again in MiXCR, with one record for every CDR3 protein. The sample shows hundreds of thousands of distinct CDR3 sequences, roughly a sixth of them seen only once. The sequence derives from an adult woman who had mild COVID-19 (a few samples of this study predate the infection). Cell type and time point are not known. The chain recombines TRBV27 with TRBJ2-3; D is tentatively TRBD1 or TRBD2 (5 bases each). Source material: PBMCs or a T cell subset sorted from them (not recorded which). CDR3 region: CASSWDGRTDTQYF. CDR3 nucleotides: TGTGCCAGCAGTTGGGACGGCCGCACAGATACGCAGTATTTT.